Listed below are T cell receptor beta chains from one sample, sequenced in a study of T cell repertoires in cytomegalovirus infection. MiXCR, run by TCRdb on the reads, gives a single entry per CDR3 protein. In the table there are 750,000 to 950,000 distinct CDR3 sequences, about 28% of which are singletons. No antigen is known for these receptors. The source was cultured CD8+ T cells from PBMCs, collected from culture after CMV antigen stimulation. These receptors all stem from a human donor in good health (CMV status not recorded). Some clones in this sample may be carry-over from other donors' samples. Both conserved end residues are part of each CDR3.

J gene | CDR3 length | V gene | CDR3 protein
TRBJ2-1 | 16 | TRBV11-2 | CASSLVEGLAYNEQFF
TRBJ2-5 | 15 | TRBV28 | CASSDRTGVEETQYF
TRBJ1-5 | 15 | TRBV4-3 | CASSQYMGSNQPQHF
TRBJ2-3 | 13 | TRBV6-1 | CASSSSPSDTQYF
TRBJ2-7 | 16 | TRBV6-6 | CASSYSDYSLFYEQYF
TRBJ2-3 | 16 | TRBV14 | CASSQTGGLRTDTQYF
TRBJ1-1 | 14 | TRBV5-1 | CASSGTGGRTEAFF
TRBJ1-3 | 16 | TRBV7-6 | CASSTNREYSGNTIYF
TRBJ1-2 | 11 | TRBV2 | CADVGAGGYTF
TRBJ1-5 | 15 | TRBV15 | CATSRSRGNNQPQHF
TRBJ1-5 | 13 | TRBV12-3/TRBV12-4 | CASSSEPRQPQHF
TRBJ2-2 | 17 | TRBV7-6 | CASSRDLGLQNTGELFF
TRBJ2-3 | 14 | TRBV9 | CASSGGGRGDTQYF
TRBJ2-5 | 14 | TRBV7-6 | CASSARGAGETQYF
TRBJ1-1 | 11 | TRBV27 | CASIKTGRAFF
TRBJ2-2 | 19 | TRBV7-9 | CASSGGTSGGTANTGELFF
TRBJ1-1 | 13 | TRBV7-2 | CATKKWGITEAFF
TRBJ1-5 | 17 | TRBV19 | CASSIKRDRVSNQPQHF
TRBJ1-1 | 13 | TRBV19 | CASTTWEGSEAFF
TRBJ2-3 | 14 | TRBV4-1 | CASSQAPVTDTQYF
TRBJ1-1 | 14 | TRBV3-1 | CASSQRTGGAGAFF
TRBJ2-1 | 14 | TRBV5-4 | CASSFSGTVGEQFF
TRBJ2-2 | 15 | TRBV6-5 | CASSYFDGNTGELFF